This T cell receptor beta chain derives from a study of blood T cells in healthy people across ages. Primed by a sample-barcoded 5' primer and a J-beta primer mix, a second PCR proceeded for roughly 6 to 12 cycles. MiXCR was run by TCRdb on the 5' RACE reads, yielding one entry per CDR3 protein. The profile covers about 1 million distinct CDR3 sequences, with more than 40% appearing a single time and approximately 19% taken by the ten largest. This clonotype was counted between two and nine times. The CDR3 is 17 amino acids. This clonotype was sampled from a woman aged 60-75 years in good health. Source material: blood. The chain joins TRBV21-1 to TRBJ2-3. TRBV21-1 is tagged as a pseudogene. CDR3 amino acids: CASSKDKIQSSTDTQYF. For the CDR3, the DNA is TGTGCCAGCAGCAAAGATAAGATTCAGTCTAGCACAGATACGCAGTATTTT.